This T cell receptor beta chain was retrieved from a study of T-cell reconstitution after alpha-beta-depleted transplantation in children (dated by TCRdb to between 2015 and 2016). Study-level background: The study quantitatively tracked T-cell immune reconstitution after TCRalphabeta/CD19-depleted allogeneic hematopoietic cell transplantation in children using TCR repertoire profiling. Overall study outcomes, separate from this receptor: In some patients, the high TCRbeta diversity seen at day 60 was put down to recipient T cells and intrathymic progenitors that had survived conditioning. About two months after transplant, the apparently early recovery of alphabetaT-cell counts reportedly depended on just several hundred clones that had expanded rapidly and came from non-depleted graft cells. Hyperexpanded clone frequencies declined over subsequent months; after one year, T-cell counts and TCRbeta diversity were mostly attributed to newly produced T cells.

The sample's treatment or condition label, in plain terms: allogeneic hematopoietic cell transplantation with graft depleted of TCRalphabeta T cells and CD19 B cells. TCRalphabeta/CD19-depleted allogeneic hematopoietic cell grafts were given to the transplant recipients, all of whom were children. Library preparation employed PCR. Sequencing took place on an Illumina HiSeq 2500. Molecular barcoding was employed in the preparation of TCR libraries, with unique molecular identifiers being used to normalize TCRbeta repertoire quantification. TCRdb took the public reads, trimmed them with fastp at Q25, ran MiXCR for clone calling and kept in-frame beta chains. Every distinct CDR3 protein forms one entry, paired with its most common genes and DNA. The sample table lists 65,000 to 90,000 distinct CDR3 sequences, under 13% of them with a count of one. Of the sample, less than 15% is held by the ten largest clones.

Regarding this clonotype: It has no known antigen specificity. Base qualities are not provided; no much larger clone lies one nucleotide away.

From its cysteine to its phenylalanine, the CDR3 spans 12 amino acids. Just CDR3 DNA is preserved here, 36 bases in frame from base 1. V loses 6 bases at its end and J loses 11 bases; junction bases beyond the gene matches: 7. The germline V gene (reference sequence) provides CDR1 LNHDA and CDR2 SQIVND. The chain was built from TRBV19 and TRBJ1-1; 9 bases in between match TRBD1. The specimen comprised PBMCs, sampled before TCRalphabeta/CD19-depleted stem cell transplant. The receptor was isolated from a boy aged 5-17 years with acute myeloid leukemia, due to receive a stem cell transplant. The DNA is TGTGCCAGTAGCCGGGACAGGGTAATTGCTTTCTTT. Its protein product is CASSRDRVIAFF.